Listed here are 5 T cell receptor beta chains from one sample, sequenced in a study of sequential checkpoint blockade in melanoma. Profiling relied on immunoSEQ multiplex PCR, and the TCRdb table lists in-frame clones only, not all of them. The data contain around 19,000 clones, about 28% of them seen just once; the ten biggest clones take up roughly 7.9%. Documented treatment: randomized to nivolumab then ipilimumab (arm A) or the reverse (arm B). Sequenced material: tumor tissue (inferred from file names), taken from a patient given nivolumab and ipilimumab in sequence. The receptors originated from a human donor with melanoma.

This clone was observed a few times. The chain combines TRBV9 with TRBJ2-5; the D gene is possibly TRBD2 (5 bases). Germline loops: CDR1 SGDLS, CDR2 YYNGEE. Deletions cut 2 bases from V and 5 bases from J, with 10 bases between. This CDR3 is built from 13 residues. CDR3 bases: TGTGCCAGCAGCGTTACACTAGTGGAGACCCAGTACTTC. This gives the protein CASSVTLVETQYF.

The rearrangement uses TRBV30 and TRBJ2-7; 10 bases agree with TRBD1. In germline, CDR1 is GTSNPN, CDR2 SVGIG (reference sequence). V lost 4 bases, J lost 3 bases, and 3 bases stayed unmatched. The CDR3 extends over 13 amino acids. Here the CDR3 reads CAWNRDRGYEQYF. DNA for the CDR3: TGTGCCTGGAATCGGGACAGGGGCTACGAGCAGTACTTC.

The chain joins TRBV30 to TRBJ2-2, with a weak D call TRBD1 (6 bases). The CDR3 is made up of 14 amino acids. Trimming shortened V by 5 bases and J by 4 bases, and 14 bases separated the two germline ends. Germline V gene lookup returns CDR1 GTSNPN and CDR2 SVGIG (reference sequence). The CDR3 region has the DNA TGTGCCTGGGACCGGGACAAACCCACCGGGGAGCTGTTTTTT. Encoded protein: CAWDRDKPTGELFF. The entire variable domain, with the rest obtained from reference TRBV30 and TRBJ2-2, is as follows: SQTIHQWPATLVQPVGSPLSLECTVEGTSNPNLYWYRQAAGRGLQLLFYSVGIGQISSEVPQNLSASRPQDRQFILSSKKLLLSDSGFYLCAWDRDKPTGELFFGEGSRLTVL.

In DNA form, the CDR3 reads TGTGCCAGCAGCTTAGGATTGGGCGGGCACAGCTCCTACAATGAGCAGTTCTTC. It encodes CASSLGLGGHSSYNEQFF. The gene calls are TRBV11-3 and TRBJ2-1, with a weak D call TRBD2 (5 bases). Between the trimmed V and J ends, which lost 1 base and 0 bases, there was a span of 16 bases. CDR3 size: 18 residues. Germline V gene data show CDR1 as SGHNT and CDR2 as YENEEA.

J is TRBJ2-2 and V is TRBV19, with D possibly being TRBD2 (6 bases). There are 15 residues in the CDR3. Germline loops: CDR1 LNHDA, CDR2 SQIVND (reference sequence). The V gene lost 5 bases and the J gene lost 8 bases, with 18 bases spanning the gap. The CDR3 DNA reads TGTGCCAGTAGTCCACGGACTACCAAGGGTGGGGAGCTGTTTTTT. Amino acids: CASSPRTTKGGELFF.